Below are 24 T cell receptor beta chains sequenced from a single sample in a study of CD8 T cell repertoires and HIV-1 epitope variants. Some clones are missing from TCRdb's copy, which holds only in-frame ones; the method was immunoSEQ multiplex PCR. The profile shows 4,500 to 5,500 clones, approximately 61% of them singletons. Their antigens are not known. The sample consisted of cultured CD8+ T cells derived from PBMCs. The receptor set was obtained from a male donor with HIV.

The sample holds a few counts of this clone. This chain uses TRBV5-4 with TRBJ2-3; TRBD2 agrees at 8 bases. The CDR3 totals 15 residues. CDR1 SGHNT and CDR2 YYREEE come from the germline V gene (reference sequence). J was trimmed by 2 bases and V by 4 bases; bases with no gene match: 6. CDR3 protein: CASSEAGEHTDTQYF. The CDR3 coding sequence is TGTGCCAGCAGCGAAGCGGGGGAACACACAGATACGCAGTATTTT. Using reference TRBV5-4 and TRBJ2-3 for the parts outside the CDR3, the full variable domain is ETGVTQSPTHLIKTRGQQVTLRCSSQSGHNTVSWYQQALGQGPQFIFQYYREEENGRGNFPPRFSGLQFPNYSSELNVNALELDDSALYLCASSEAGEHTDTQYFGPGTRLTVL.

The chain joins TRBV6-5 to TRBJ1-5; 9 bases line up with TRBD1. Germline-derived CDR1 and CDR2 are MNHEY and SVGAGI. With 4 bases clipped from V and 4 bases from J, the junction kept 8 bases outside the gene matches. The CDR3 has 16 amino acids. The CDR3 DNA sequence: TGTGCCAGCAGTTCCTTAAACAGGGGGCGGAATCAGCCCCAGCATTTT. Translated: CASSSLNRGRNQPQHF.

With regard to this clone: The sample holds other DNA sequences that translate to the same CDR3. V is TRBV19 and J is TRBJ1-1; D is perhaps TRBD1 (6 bases). The CDR3 loop spans 12 amino acids. CDR1 and CDR2 (germline): LNHDA, SQIVND (reference sequence). Trimming removed 6 bases at V and 1 base at J, with 6 bases between. The CDR3 nucleotides are TGTGCCAGTAGGACAGGGAACACTGAAGCTTTCTTT. Its translation is CASRTGNTEAFF. The entire variable domain, with the rest obtained from reference TRBV19 and TRBJ1-1, is as follows: DGGITQSPKYLFRKEGQNVTLSCEQNLNHDAMYWYRQDPGQGLRLIYYSQIVNDFQKGDIAEGYSVSREKKESFPLTVTSAQKNPTAFYLCASRTGNTEAFFGQGTRLTVV.

This clone has a handful of counts. The V gene is TRBV16, the J gene TRBJ2-7, with 8 positions matching TRBD2. The CDR3 is 13 residues long. Trimming removed 4 bases from V and 3 bases from J; junction bases left unmatched: 2. Germline CDR1 and CDR2: KGHSY and FQNENV. CDR3 nucleotide sequence: TGTGCCAGCAGCCCGGGGGGGGACTACGAGCAGTACTTC. Encoded protein: CASSPGGDYEQYF.

The chain uses TRBV10-3 and TRBJ1-3; TRBD1 might be the D (6 bases). Germline CDR1 ENHRY, CDR2 SYGVKD. The CDR3 is 15 residues long. The germline V and J ends were trimmed by 0 bases and 2 bases, with 8 bases remaining between them. CDR3 sequence (DNA): TGTGCCATCAGTGAGTCACGGGACACTGGAAACACCATATATTTT. Translating gives CAISESRDTGNTIYF.

The genes are TRBV27 and TRBJ2-5; 9 positions agree with TRBD2. V lost 7 bases to trimming and J lost 4 bases; unmatched junction nucleotides: 7. This CDR3 is built from 14 residues. The V gene's germline CDR1 is MNHEY and CDR2 SMNVEV (reference sequence). The CDR3: CASTSAGGSETQYF. In DNA form, the CDR3 reads TGTGCCAGCACTTCAGCGGGGGGATCAGAGACCCAGTACTTC.

The chain employs TRBV4-3 and TRBJ2-7; D may match TRBD1 or TRBD2 (5 bases each). The CDR3 is made up of 13 amino acids. The germline V gene encodes CDR1 LGHNA and CDR2 YSLEER. Trimming took 2 bases from V and 6 from J, leaving 11 bases between them. CDR3 amino acids: CASSQYRGGEQYF. For the CDR3, the DNA is TGCGCCAGCAGCCAATACCGGGGCGGCGAGCAGTACTTC.

V is TRBV5-5 and J is TRBJ1-1; no clear D gene. Trimming stripped 0 bases from V and 3 bases from J, with 9 bases between. CDR3 size: 14 residues. Germline V gene data show CDR1 as SGHKS and CDR2 as YYEKEE (reference sequence). As DNA, the CDR3 is TGTGCCAGCAGCTTGGAGCCTTGGGACACTGAAGCTTTCTTT. Translated: CASSLEPWDTEAFF. Complete variable domain (other parts from reference TRBV5-5 and TRBJ1-1): DAGVTQSPTHLIKTRGQQVTLRCSPISGHKSVSWYQQVLGQGPQFIFQYYEKEERGRGNFPDRFSARQFPNYSSELNVNALLLGDSALYLCASSLEPWDTEAFFGQGTRLTVV.

V gene TRBV28 combines with J gene TRBJ2-2, with TRBD1 identical over 8 bases. The CDR3 sequence is 17 residues long. J was trimmed by 5 bases and V by 7 bases; bases with no gene match: 15. CDR1 and CDR2 from the germline V gene are MDHEN and SYDVKM. Here the CDR3 reads CASTRPETGAFTGELFF. The CDR3 coding sequence is TGTGCCAGCACCCGACCGGAGACAGGGGCTTTTACCGGGGAGCTGTTTTTT.

The rearrangement joins TRBV11-3 to TRBJ1-4; unclear D gene. Trimming pared 1 base from V and 8 bases from J, leaving 14 bases between. CDR1 SGHNT and CDR2 YENEEA come from the germline V gene. This CDR3 contains 15 residues. The CDR3 DNA is TGTGCCAGCAGCTTAGGTAACAGAGAGCGGGAAAAACTGTTTTTT. Its translation is CASSLGNREREKLFF.

The chain is built from TRBV9 and TRBJ2-7; TRBD2 is a possible D gene (6 bases). Germline loops: CDR1 SGDLS, CDR2 YYNGEE. Trimming removed 0 bases at V and 5 bases at J, with 12 bases between. There are 14 residues in the CDR3. CDR3 in amino acids: CASSVVEGADEQYF. DNA for the CDR3: TGTGCCAGCAGCGTAGTGGAGGGAGCGGACGAGCAGTACTTC.

The genes are TRBV7-9 and TRBJ2-1; TRBD1 matches at 9 bases. Trimming removed 6 bases from V and 5 bases from J; junction bases left unmatched: 11. The germline V gene has CDR1 SEHNR and CDR2 FQNEAQ (reference sequence). CDR3 length: 16 amino acids. CDR3 sequence reads: CASRQPDRGRDNEQFF. In DNA form, the CDR3 reads TGTGCCAGCAGACAACCTGACAGGGGGAGGGACAATGAGCAGTTCTTC.

This sequence joins TRBV5-1 and TRBJ2-1, with 11 nucleotides matching TRBD2. CDR1 and CDR2 (germline): SGHRS, YFSETQ. The CDR3 is 16 amino acids. J gave up 4 bases and V 3 bases, and 6 bases lay outside the gene matches. The CDR3 DNA reads as TGCGCCAGCAGCTCAACCGGGACTAGCGGATACAATGAGCAGTTCTTC. Its protein product is CASSSTGTSGYNEQFF.

The gene calls are TRBV27 and TRBJ2-7; D uncertain. The CDR3 covers 12 residues. Per the germline V gene, CDR1 is MNHEY and CDR2 is SMNVEV (reference sequence). V was clipped by 5 bases and J by 6 bases, with 11 bases between them. Written as DNA, the CDR3 is TGTGCCAGCAGTAATCCGGGCCGCGAGCAGTACTTC. The encoded protein is CASSNPGREQYF.

The chain couples TRBV30 to TRBJ2-5, with 8 bases lining up with TRBD2. Trimming took 0 bases from V and 9 from J; bases not matched to a gene: 6. The germline V gene encodes CDR1 GTSNPN and CDR2 SVGIG (reference sequence). This CDR3 contains 13 residues. The CDR3 sequence is CAWSVNTGGPQYF. CDR3 nucleotides: TGTGCCTGGAGTGTAAACACGGGAGGGCCCCAGTACTTC. Filled out from reference TRBV30 and TRBJ2-5, the complete variable domain reads SQTIHQWPATLVQPVGSPLSLECTVEGTSNPNLYWYRQAAGRGLQLLFYSVGIGQISSEVPQNLSASRPQDRQFILSSKKLLLSDSGFYLCAWSVNTGGPQYFGPGTRLLVL.

The chain recombines TRBV6-5 with TRBJ2-4; no clear D. The length of the CDR3 is 13 residues. Deletions cut 4 bases from V and 2 bases from J, with 6 bases between. Germline lookup yields CDR1 MNHEY and CDR2 SVGAGI. DNA of the CDR3: TGTGCCAGCAGTTCAGGTTCCAAAAACATTCAGTACTTC. Translation: CASSSGSKNIQYF.

The V gene is TRBV18, the J gene TRBJ2-7, with 9 bases matching TRBD1. The CDR3 length is 16 residues. The V gene's germline CDR1 is KGHSH and CDR2 LQKENI. V trimming: 6 bases; J trimming: 4 bases; junction bases outside the gene matches: 13. The CDR3 protein is CASSPTRLDRGYEQYF. CDR3 DNA: TGTGCCAGCTCCCCCACACGGCTCGACAGGGGGTACGAGCAGTACTTC.

The chain links TRBV7-6 to TRBJ2-7; TRBD1 matches at 7 bases. CDR1 and CDR2 from the germline V gene are SGHVS and FNYEAQ. The V gene end was trimmed by 5 bases and the J gene end by 4 bases; junction bases not matched to a gene: 11. This CDR3 spans 15 amino acids. DNA of the CDR3: TGTGCCAGCAGCCCAGGCGCAGGGGGTAGTTACGAGCAGTACTTC. Protein product: CASSPGAGGSYEQYF.

The chain links TRBV19 to TRBJ2-3; 7 bases agree with TRBD2. From germline, CDR1 is LNHDA and CDR2 SQIVND (reference sequence). The CDR3 is made up of 17 amino acids. With V trimmed by 3 bases and J by 4 bases, 13 bases remained unmatched. This CDR3 reads CASSMSRMGGSADTQYF. The CDR3, as DNA: TGTGCCAGTAGTATGAGTAGGATGGGGGGGAGTGCAGATACGCAGTATTTT.

The J gene is TRBJ2-1, the V gene TRBV5-4; 8 bases are shared with TRBD1. The CDR3 extends over 15 amino acids. V was clipped by 5 bases and J by 7 bases; unmatched bases: 11. Germline lookup yields CDR1 SGHNT and CDR2 YYREEE (reference sequence). The CDR3 bases are TGTGCCAGCAGACCAGGACAGGGAACATTTAATGAGCAGTTCTTC. It encodes CASRPGQGTFNEQFF.

The chain joins TRBV27 to TRBJ2-1; TRBD1 matches 12 bases. Germline trimming cut 4 bases from V and 12 bases from J; bases unmatched to any gene: 13. Germline V gene data show CDR1 as MNHEY and CDR2 as SMNVEV (reference sequence). The CDR3 length is 16 residues. Written as DNA, the CDR3 is TGTGCCAGCAGTTCCCCCGGGACAGGGGGCCCTACGGGGCAGTTCTTC. Translated, it gives CASSSPGTGGPTGQFF.

V usage is TRBV5-1 and J usage is TRBJ2-3; 9 nucleotides line up with TRBD2. With 6 bases clipped from V and 2 bases from J, the junction kept 13 bases outside the gene matches. Germline CDR1 and CDR2: SGHRS and YFSETQ. CDR3 size: 17 residues. Written as DNA, the CDR3 is TGCGCCAGCACGAGGCACGGCGGGGGGGCCGACACAGATACGCAGTATTTT. Protein product: CASTRHGGGADTDTQYF.

The CDR3 bases are TGTGCCAGCTCCGTCCAGACAGGAGTTTACGAGCAGTACTTC. Encoded protein: CASSVQTGVYEQYF. The J gene is TRBJ2-7, the V gene TRBV18, with a tentative D call TRBD1 (6 bases). The germline V and J ends were trimmed by 6 bases and 4 bases, with 16 bases remaining between them. Per germline, CDR1 KGHSH and CDR2 LQKENI. There are 14 residues in the CDR3.

This clone was seen more than once but under ten times. The V call is TRBV6-5, the J call TRBJ1-2; 9 nucleotides match TRBD1. Germline CDR1 and CDR2: MNHEY and SVGAGI. After removal of 8 bases from V and 5 bases from J, the junction contained 9 bases not matched to a gene. The CDR3 spans 14 residues. CDR3 nucleotides: TGTGCCAGCGGGCGGACAGGGGAAGGGTATGGCTACACCTTC. It codes for CASGRTGEGYGYTF.